This T cell receptor (beta chain) was sequenced for a study of blood T cell repertoires in COVID-19. Looking at the study overall: The United States, Italy and Spain were the sources of the acute and convalescent COVID-19 samples. PBMCs, B-cell-depleted T cells, or T cells provided the cDNA or gDNA that made up the material.

Patients from Seattle were sampled longitudinally, starting during active infection. Sequencing was performed with immunoSEQ multiplex PCR; in TCRdb, only in-frame clones are kept and a portion is missing. The sample lists about 220,000 clones; 75% to 85% were seen once. This clone was observed once. The germline V gene has CDR1 SGHNT and CDR2 YYREEE (reference sequence). V gave up 4 bases and J gave up 4 bases; unmatched junction bases: 9. This CDR3 region has 15 residues. The specimen was peripheral blood. J is TRBJ2-5 and V is TRBV5-4; 8 bases map to TRBD2. This receptor was taken from a woman in her 70s with COVID-19, enrolled during active disease. As DNA, the CDR3 is TGTGCCAGCAGCCAAACGCGGGGGGTCTTAGAGACCCAGTACTTC. It is translated as CASSQTRGVLETQYF.